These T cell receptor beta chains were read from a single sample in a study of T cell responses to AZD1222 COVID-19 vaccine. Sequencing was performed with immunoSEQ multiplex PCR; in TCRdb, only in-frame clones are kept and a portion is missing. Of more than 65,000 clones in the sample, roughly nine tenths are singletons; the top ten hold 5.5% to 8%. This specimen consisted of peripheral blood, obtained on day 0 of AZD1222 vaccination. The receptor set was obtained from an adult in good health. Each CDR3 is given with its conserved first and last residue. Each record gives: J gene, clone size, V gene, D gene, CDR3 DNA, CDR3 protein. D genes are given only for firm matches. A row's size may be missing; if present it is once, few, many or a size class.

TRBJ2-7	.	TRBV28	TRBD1	TGTGCCAGCAGTACAGCCGGGACAGGGGGCTACGAGCAGTACTTC	CASSTAGTGGYEQYF
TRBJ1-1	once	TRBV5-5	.	TGTGCCAGCAGCTTGGTTGGGGGTATCAACACTGAAGCTTTCTTT	CASSLVGGINTEAFF
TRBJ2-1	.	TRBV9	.	TGTGCCAGCAGCGAGAGCGGGCAGCTCAATGAGCAGTTCTTC	CASSESGQLNEQFF
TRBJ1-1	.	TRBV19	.	TGTGCCAGTAGTATGGGGGGAACTGAAGCTTTCTTT	CASSMGGTEAFF
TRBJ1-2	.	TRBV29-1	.	TGCAGCGACCGCGCCCAGGGCTTCGGTGGCTACACCTTC	CSDRAQGFGGYTF
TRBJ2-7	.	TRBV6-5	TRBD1	TGTGCCAGCAGCCGGGACAGGGCCCTCGAGCAGTACTTC	CASSRDRALEQYF
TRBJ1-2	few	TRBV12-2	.	TGTGCAAGTCGCTTAGCGCTGTGGGTGGACAGGGTGACCTATGGCTACACCTTC	CASRLALWVDRVTYGYTF
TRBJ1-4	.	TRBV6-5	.	TGTGCCAGCAGGTACGGGACGGAAAATGAAAAACTGTTTTTT	CASRYGTENEKLFF
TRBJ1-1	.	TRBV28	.	TGTGCCAGCAATCGAGAGGCACCAGAAGCTTTCTTT	CASNREAPEAFF
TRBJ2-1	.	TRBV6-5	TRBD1	TGTGCCAGCAGTTTGGGGGACAGGAATGAGCAGTTCTTC	CASSLGDRNEQFF
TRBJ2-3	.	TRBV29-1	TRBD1	TGCAGCTCCGTGGACAGGGTCGGTACAGATACGCAGTATTTT	CSSVDRVGTDTQYF
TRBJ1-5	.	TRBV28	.	TGTGCCAGCAGTAGAGGCCAGGGGTGGAATCAGCCCCAGCATTTT	CASSRGQGWNQPQHF
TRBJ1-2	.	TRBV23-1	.	TGCGCCAGCTTCCCCGGGACATGTGGCTACACCTTC	CASFPGTCGYTF
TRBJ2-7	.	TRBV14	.	TGTGCCAGCAGGCCACAGGGTCCCTACGAGCAGTACTTC	CASRPQGPYEQYF
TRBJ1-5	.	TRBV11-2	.	TGTGCCAGCAGCCTCCGCAGGGGAACTGATCAGCCCCAGCATTTT	CASSLRRGTDQPQHF
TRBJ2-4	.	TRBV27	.	TGTGCCAGCAGTTTATCGACCAGGGGTAACATTCAGTACTTC	CASSLSTRGNIQYF
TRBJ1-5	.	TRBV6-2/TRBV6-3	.	TGTGCCAGCAGTTACCGGGGTTATAGCAATCAGCCCCAGCATTTT	CASSYRGYSNQPQHF
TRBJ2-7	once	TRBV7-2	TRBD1	TGTGCCAGCAGCTTTTTTCGACAGGGGGATTACGAGCAGTACTTC	CASSFFRQGDYEQYF
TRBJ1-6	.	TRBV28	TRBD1	TGTGCCAGCAGTCGAGCCGGGACAGGGGACACACCCCTCCACTTT	CASSRAGTGDTPLHF
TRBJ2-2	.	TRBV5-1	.	TGCGCCAGCAGCTCTTCTGGAAACACCGGGGAGCTGTTTTTT	CASSSSGNTGELFF
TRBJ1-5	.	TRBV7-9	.	TGTGCCAGCAGCTTAGACGGGGAGAGCAATCAGCCCCAGCATTTT	CASSLDGESNQPQHF
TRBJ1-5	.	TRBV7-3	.	TGTGCCAGCAGCTTTTCCCCCACCTATAGCAATCAGCCCCAGCATTTT	CASSFSPTYSNQPQHF
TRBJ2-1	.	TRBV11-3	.	TGTGCCAGCAGCTTAGATGGGGGGCCTGAGCAGTTCTTC	CASSLDGGPEQFF
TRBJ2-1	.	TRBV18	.	TGTGCCAGCTCACCACTAAGAGGGGGCTCCTACAATGAGCAGTTCTTC	CASSPLRGGSYNEQFF
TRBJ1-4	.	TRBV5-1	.	TGCGCCAGCAGCGCCGGGACCGCAACTAATGAAAAACTGTTTTTT	CASSAGTATNEKLFF
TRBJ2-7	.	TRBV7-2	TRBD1	TGTGCCAGCAGCTTAGACAGGGGGCGAAACGAGCAGTACTTC	CASSLDRGRNEQYF
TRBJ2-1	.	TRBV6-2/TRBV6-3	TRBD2	TGTGCCAGCAGTTACTCGAAAGGAAGCGGGAGCTCCTACAATGAGCAGTTCTTC	CASSYSKGSGSSYNEQFF
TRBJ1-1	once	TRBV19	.	TGTGCCAGTAGTATTCAACAGGGTCTTGGGACTGAAGCTTTCTTT	CASSIQQGLGTEAFF
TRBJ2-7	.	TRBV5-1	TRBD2	TGCGCCAGCAGCGCCGGGACTAGCGGGGGTTACGAGCAGTACTTC	CASSAGTSGGYEQYF
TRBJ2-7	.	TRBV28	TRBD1	TGTGCCAGCAGTGGTGGACAGGGGAGTCCTTCCCCCTCCTTCTTC	CASSGGQGSPSPSFF
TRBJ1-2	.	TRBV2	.	TGTGCCAGCAGTCCTACAGCTTATGGCTACACCTTC	CASSPTAYGYTF
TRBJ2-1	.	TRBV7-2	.	TGTGCCAGCAGCTTTGGGGGTCTGCCTTACAATGAGCAGTTCTTC	CASSFGGLPYNEQFF
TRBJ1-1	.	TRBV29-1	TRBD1	TGCAGCGGCCTCTCGGACAGGGTTGAAGCTTTCTTT	CSGLSDRVEAFF
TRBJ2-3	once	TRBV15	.	TGTGCCACCAGCAGAGGGAAGGCAGGGGCCCTTAGGGAGGCAGATACGCAGTATTTT	CATSRGKAGALREADTQYF
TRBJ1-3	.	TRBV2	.	TGTGCCAGCAGTGAACAGGGTGTGGAAGGAAACACCATATATTTT	CASSEQGVEGNTIYF
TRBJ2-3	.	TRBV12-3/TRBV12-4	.	TGTGCCAGCAGTTTAATAGCAGATACGCAGTATTTT	CASSLIADTQYF
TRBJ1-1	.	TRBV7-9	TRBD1	TGTGCCAGCAGCCGGACAGGGGGAGGTACTGAAGCTTTCTTT	CASSRTGGGTEAFF
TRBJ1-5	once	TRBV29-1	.	TGCAGCGCCGCGGGGGGGCCAAACGGGCAGCCCCAGCATTTT	CSAAGGPNGQPQHF
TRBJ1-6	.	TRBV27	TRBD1	TGTGCCAGCAGTCCTGGACAGGGGGTCTCCTATAATTCACCCCTCCACTTT	CASSPGQGVSYNSPLHF